A selection of T cell receptor beta chains follows, all from one sample in a study of CD8 T cells in ankylosing spondylitis. TCRdb ran MiXCR on the 5' RACE reads and lists one entry per CDR3 protein. The sample has roughly 190,000 distinct CDR3 sequences, over 10% seen once. The sample comprised blood, either unsorted or a sorted T cell fraction (not recorded which). The receptors were gathered from a male donor with ankylosing spondylitis or in good health (not recorded which). The CDR3 runs from the conserved cysteine through the conserved F or W. Fields, in order: CDR3 length, J gene, V gene, clone size, D gene, CDR3 protein, CDR3 DNA. A D gene is named only where the DNA matches it firmly. Rows give clone size only sometimes, using once, few, many, or a class for an expanded clone.

length: 13
J: TRBJ2-5
V: TRBV20-1
size: many
D: TRBD2
CDR3: CSAKRENEETQYF
DNA: TGCAGTGCGAAGCGGGAGAATGAAGAGACCCAGTACTTC

length: 11
J: TRBJ2-7
V: TRBV12-3/TRBV12-4
size: few
D: .
CDR3: CASSSVGEQYF
DNA: TGTGCCAGCAGTTCCGTGGGCGAGCAGTACTTC

length: 14
J: TRBJ2-1
V: TRBV7-2
size: few
D: TRBD1
CDR3: CASSSRDRANEQFF
DNA: TGTGCCAGCAGCTCCCGGGACAGGGCCAATGAGCAGTTCTTC

length: 16
J: TRBJ2-1
V: TRBV3-1
size: many
D: .
CDR3: CASSQEVGRSYNEQFF
DNA: TGTGCCAGCAGCCAAGAGGTGGGCCGCTCCTACAATGAGCAGTTCTTC

length: 15
J: TRBJ1-1
V: TRBV11-2
size: few
D: .
CDR3: CASSLGLLMNTEAFF
DNA: TGTGCCAGCAGCTTAGGCCTCCTGATGAACACTGAAGCTTTCTTT

length: 14
J: TRBJ2-3
V: TRBV4-1
size: many
D: TRBD2
CDR3: CASSPAGVADTQYF
DNA: TGCGCCAGCAGCCCAGCGGGGGTAGCAGATACGCAGTATTTT

length: 16
J: TRBJ2-7
V: TRBV20-1
size: many
D: .
CDR3: CSASEIGVRTSHEQYF
DNA: TGCAGTGCTAGCGAGATCGGAGTCCGGACGAGCCACGAGCAGTACTTC

length: 15
J: TRBJ2-7
V: TRBV10-3
size: few
D: .
CDR3: CAISESMAGEYEQYF
DNA: TGTGCCATCAGTGAGTCGATGGCAGGGGAGTACGAGCAGTACTTC

length: 16
J: TRBJ2-3
V: TRBV27
size: few
D: TRBD2
CDR3: CASSEGLALGTDTQYF
DNA: TGTGCCAGCAGTGAGGGACTAGCGTTGGGCACAGATACGCAGTATTTT

length: 14
J: TRBJ1-1
V: TRBV14
size: few
D: .
CDR3: CASSQVVQNTEAFF
DNA: TGTGCCAGCAGCCAAGTTGTGCAGAACACTGAAGCTTTCTTT

length: 18
J: TRBJ2-3
V: TRBV12-3/TRBV12-4
size: .
D: .
CDR3: CASSPPWGGHPSTDTQYF
DNA: TGTGCCAGCAGTCCCCCGTGGGGGGGGCATCCTAGCACAGATACGCAGTATTTT

length: 15
J: TRBJ1-5
V: TRBV27
size: .
D: TRBD1
CDR3: CASAEGQGFDQPQHF
DNA: TGTGCCAGCGCAGAGGGACAGGGGTTTGATCAGCCCCAGCATTTT

length: 16
J: TRBJ2-2
V: TRBV20-1
size: few
D: TRBD1
CDR3: CSATPRDRGSTGELFF
DNA: TGCAGTGCTACTCCCAGGGACAGGGGGTCTACCGGGGAGCTGTTTTTT

length: 15
J: TRBJ2-7
V: TRBV4-1
size: .
D: TRBD1
CDR3: CASSQAGTENYEQYF
DNA: TGCGCCAGCAGCCAGGCCGGGACAGAGAACTACGAGCAGTACTTC

length: 16
J: TRBJ2-1
V: TRBV14
size: few
D: .
CDR3: CASSQETVISYNEQFF
DNA: TGTGCCAGCAGCCAAGAGACGGTTATCTCCTACAATGAGCAGTTCTTC

length: 15
J: TRBJ2-1
V: TRBV3-1
size: few
D: TRBD2
CDR3: CASSQTSVSYNEQFF
DNA: TGTGCCAGCAGCCAGACTAGCGTCTCCTACAATGAGCAGTTCTTC

length: 16
J: TRBJ2-7
V: TRBV6-5
size: .
D: TRBD2
CDR3: CASSSQLADPYYEQYF
DNA: TGTGCCAGCAGTTCCCAACTAGCGGATCCTTACTACGAGCAGTACTTC

length: 15
J: TRBJ2-1
V: TRBV20-1
size: many
D: TRBD2
CDR3: CSAISTSGIGNEQFF
DNA: TGCAGTGCTATTTCCACTAGCGGGATTGGCAATGAGCAGTTCTTC

length: 15
J: TRBJ2-1
V: TRBV5-1
size: many
D: .
CDR3: CASSLETSYYNEQFF
DNA: TGCGCCAGCAGCTTGGAAACTAGTTACTACAATGAGCAGTTCTTC

length: 20
J: TRBJ2-1
V: TRBV20-1
size: .
D: TRBD2
CDR3: CSARSPSGTSGGSTYNEQFF
DNA: TGCAGTGCTAGATCGCCTTCCGGGACTAGCGGGGGCTCGACTTACAATGAGCAGTTCTTC